Here is one TCR beta chain with its context. As originally analysed: Scientists estimated how many nucleated cells there were by amplifying reference gene primers. Method: immunoSEQ multiplex PCR; TCRdb's copy keeps in-frame clones and lacks some. That table is the source of V, J and clone size, and D and trimming were worked out from the DNA. Found here are 200,000 to 250,000 clones, around 88% of them singletons; the top ten hold approximately 1.5%. These data originate in a study of blood T cell repertoires in COVID-19. Study background: The study drew acute and convalescent COVID-19 samples from the United States, Italy and Spain. PBMCs, B-cell-depleted T cells, or T cells provided the cDNA or gDNA that made up the material.

Input material: peripheral blood. This clonotype was sampled from a man aged 18-30 years with active or convalescent COVID-19.

CDR3 DNA: TGTGCCAGCGGACATGCCCCGAGTAGCAATCAGCCCCAGCATTTT. Protein product: CASGHAPSSNQPQHF. This sequence joins TRBV27 and TRBJ1-5, with TRBD1 as a possible D gene (5 bases). Trimming left V 8 bases short and J 0 bases short, with 14 bases between. CDR1 and CDR2 (germline): MNHEY, SMNVEV (reference sequence). The CDR3 spans 15 residues.